These 17 T cell receptor beta chains were all obtained from the same sample, sequenced in a study of blood T cell repertoires in COVID-19 (dated by TCRdb to the early 2020s). The library came from the immunoSEQ multiplex PCR assay. This is the immuneACCESS table as TCRdb keeps it, with only in-frame sequences that have V and J called. A part of the clones is gone; compared with another copy, unresolved V genes explain less than half, and the rest is unexplained. A total of hundreds of thousands of clones appear in this sample, roughly 85% of them only once. The ten biggest clones cover roughly 1.4% of the sample. The sequenced sample was peripheral blood. Every receptor here comes from a woman younger than 45 with active or convalescent COVID-19.

V is TRBV28 and J is TRBJ1-2; 7 bases are a match to TRBD1. V trimming: 6 bases; J trimming: 7 bases; junction bases outside the gene matches: 11. Germline CDR1 reads MDHEN; CDR2 reads SYDVKM. The CDR3 runs to 14 residues. CDR3 DNA: TGTGCCAGCAGCTATATGGGACAGACCTTTGGCTACACCTTC. Protein: CASSYMGQTFGYTF.

This clone was found a few times. CDR3 in DNA: TGTGCCAGGACTTTAACAGGGCGGACTGAAGCTTTCTTT. It specifies CARTLTGRTEAFF. The chain uses TRBV19 and TRBJ1-1, with a weak D call TRBD1 (6 bases). The V gene's germline CDR1 is LNHDA and CDR2 SQIVND (reference sequence). The CDR3 is 13 residues long. V was cut by 9 bases and J by 5 bases, with 16 bases left in between.

The V gene is TRBV3-1 (or the pseudogene TRBV3-2), the J gene TRBJ2-3, with unresolved D. Germline CDR1 is LGHDT and CDR2 is YNNKEL (reference sequence). The CDR3 is made up of 12 amino acids. V was shortened by 1 base and J by 4 bases, with 3 bases between the two germline ends. DNA for the CDR3: TGTGCCAGCAGCCAAGTAGCAGATACGCAGTATTTT. It yields the protein CASSQVADTQYF.

This chain joins TRBV7-2 and TRBJ2-7; 8 bases line up with TRBD1. The CDR3 covers 15 residues. Per germline, CDR1 SGHTA and CDR2 FQGNSA. V lost 1 base to trimming and J lost 4 bases; unmatched junction nucleotides: 6. This CDR3 reads CASSLGWGQAYEQYF. The CDR3 DNA follows: TGTGCCAGCAGCTTAGGATGGGGACAGGCGTACGAGCAGTACTTC.

The gene calls are TRBV2 and TRBJ2-5; 13 bases are shared with TRBD2. This CDR3 region has 20 residues. The trim removed 8 bases at V and 3 bases at J, leaving 21 bases unmatched. The V gene's germline CDR1 is SNHLY and CDR2 FYNNEI. CDR3 in amino acids: CASSNPGTSGDLTREETQYF. The DNA for the CDR3 is TGTGCCAGCTCAAACCCCGGGACTAGCGGGGACTTGACTCGTGAAGAGACCCAGTACTTC.

J is TRBJ1-2 and V is TRBV30, with a weak D call TRBD1 (6 bases). V dropped 3 bases and J dropped 3 bases, with 14 bases sitting between them. Germline V gives CDR1 GTSNPN, CDR2 SVGIG (reference sequence). This CDR3 has 14 amino acids. CDR3 nucleotide sequence: TGTGCCTGGAGACCGGACAGTAAATACTATGGCTACACCTTC. Protein: CAWRPDSKYYGYTF.

This clone has only one observation. V gene TRBV7-9 combines with J gene TRBJ1-2, with D maybe TRBD1 (5 bases). In germline, CDR1 is SEHNR, CDR2 FQNEAQ (reference sequence). V was pared by 3 bases and J by 8 bases, with 13 bases between. The CDR3 totals 13 residues. CDR3 residues: CASSFGSGNGYTF. The CDR3 DNA is TGTGCCAGCAGCTTTGGGTCAGGGAACGGCTACACCTTC.

V is TRBV11-2 and J is TRBJ2-7; 8 bases agree with TRBD1. The CDR3 runs to 17 residues. CDR1 and CDR2 from the germline V gene are SGHAT and FQNNGV. After removal of 1 base from V and 9 bases from J, the junction contained 17 bases not matched to a gene. DNA for the CDR3: TGTGCCAGCAGCTTAGCGGGCGGTGGGACAGGACCCCCTGGGCAGTACTTC. The encoded protein is CASSLAGGGTGPPGQYF.

The chain has TRBV30 and TRBJ2-4, with D perhaps TRBD1 (6 bases). V was clipped by 2 bases and J by 1 base, with 12 bases between them. The germline V gene has CDR1 GTSNPN and CDR2 SVGIG (reference sequence). The CDR3 loop spans 15 amino acids. This CDR3 is CAWSKGGQAKNIQYF. The CDR3 region has the DNA TGTGCCTGGAGTAAAGGGGGTCAGGCCAAAAACATTCAGTACTTC.

The V call is TRBV19, the J call TRBJ2-5; D is unresolved. The CDR3 length is 14 residues. CDR1 LNHDA and CDR2 SQIVND come from the germline V gene (reference sequence). V was shortened by 1 base and J by 1 base, with 7 bases between the two germline ends. The CDR3 nucleotides read TGTGCCAGTAGTATAGGTACAGTCCAAGAGACCCAGTACTTC. Protein product: CASSIGTVQETQYF. Using reference TRBV19 and TRBJ2-5 for the parts outside the CDR3, the full variable domain is DGGITQSPKYLFRKEGQNVTLSCEQNLNHDAMYWYRQDPGQGLRLIYYSQIVNDFQKGDIAEGYSVSREKKESFPLTVTSAQKNPTAFYLCASSIGTVQETQYFGPGTRLLVL.

The chain recombines TRBV11-2 with TRBJ2-7; no reliable D call. CDR3 size: 15 residues. Trimming cost V 0 bases and J 0 bases, with 9 bases left between them. Germline V gene sequence: CDR1 SGHAT, CDR2 FQNNGV. This CDR3 is CASSLEARYSYEQYF. The DNA of the CDR3 is TGTGCCAGCAGCTTAGAGGCCAGGTACTCCTACGAGCAGTACTTC.

The chain employs TRBV2 and TRBJ1-1; D is undetermined. This CDR3 region has 16 residues. Trimming cost V 6 bases and J 0 bases, with 17 bases left between them. Germline V CDR1 and CDR2: SNHLY, FYNNEI. Here the CDR3 reads CASSGTWATMNTEAFF. The CDR3 DNA sequence: TGTGCCAGCAGCGGAACGTGGGCCACAATGAACACTGAAGCTTTCTTT.

V is TRBV11-2 and J is TRBJ1-1; D is unresolved. The CDR3 consists of 14 residues. Germline-derived CDR1 and CDR2 are SGHAT and FQNNGV. V was clipped by 4 bases and J by 0 bases, with 9 bases between them. DNA for the CDR3: TGTGCCAGCAGCTCCCGGGATTTGAACACTGAAGCTTTCTTT. This codes for CASSSRDLNTEAFF.

A remark on this clone: This same CDR3 is encoded by further DNA sequences in the sample. The gene calls are TRBV2 and TRBJ1-3, with D unresolved. This CDR3 region has 12 residues. The V and J ends lost 7 bases and 1 base respectively, with 5 bases between them. The germline gives CDR1 SNHLY, CDR2 FYNNEI. CDR3 in amino acids: CASTGSGNTIYF. The DNA of the CDR3 is TGTGCCAGCACCGGGTCTGGAAACACCATATATTTT.

The chain combines TRBV6-5 with TRBJ2-7; D ambiguous. Germline values: CDR1 MNHEY, CDR2 SVGAGI. The germline V and J ends were trimmed by 0 bases and 6 bases, with 6 bases remaining between them. The CDR3 runs to 12 residues. The CDR3 region is CASSYSGSEQYF. CDR3 in DNA: TGTGCCAGCAGTTACTCGGGCTCCGAGCAGTACTTC.

This chain uses TRBV5-1 with TRBJ1-5; D remains unclear. Trimming stripped 0 bases from V and 0 bases from J, with 13 bases between. CDR3 size: 17 residues. CDR1 is SGHRS, CDR2 YFSETQ, per germline. The CDR3 is CASSLGALTTSNQPQHF. CDR3 sequence (DNA): TGCGCCAGCAGCTTGGGCGCCCTAACTACTAGCAATCAGCCCCAGCATTTT.

The chain carries TRBV29-1 and TRBJ1-1, with a possible D match to TRBD1 (6 bases). Deletions cut 4 bases from V and 5 bases from J, with 11 bases between. This CDR3 region has 12 residues. The V gene's germline CDR1 is SQVTM and CDR2 ANQGSEA. For the CDR3, the DNA is TGCAGCGTTGGTACAGGGTTTACTGAAGCTTTCTTT. Amino acids: CSVGTGFTEAFF.